The present TCR beta chain was sequenced within a study of neurological immune-mediated disorders. General study findings and limits: Because no CDR3 amino acid sequences were shared across subjects by expanded clones, private repertoires were suggested in all groups.

This clonotype was picked up many times. What it binds is not known. The CDR3 runs to 13 residues. Germline V lookup: CDR1 SQVTM, CDR2 ANQGSEA. V dropped 1 base and J dropped 6; count of bases not matched to a gene: 3. 5'RACE generated cDNA with 10-nucleotide random UMIs. In every sequencing run, more than 170 million TCR-beta sequences were generated from 15-18 subjects. One entry per CDR3 protein, called by TCRdb with MiXCR from the 5' RACE reads. The sample lists about 74,000 distinct CDR3 sequences, 4% to 6% occurring once. The source is a man younger than 35 with multiple sclerosis. Sequencing used PBMCs. The chain couples TRBV29-1 to TRBJ2-1; 7 positions agree with TRBD1. The DNA of the CDR3 is TGCAGCGTTGAAGGCCCAGGGGGCAATGAGCAGTTCTTC. This encodes CSVEGPGGNEQFF.